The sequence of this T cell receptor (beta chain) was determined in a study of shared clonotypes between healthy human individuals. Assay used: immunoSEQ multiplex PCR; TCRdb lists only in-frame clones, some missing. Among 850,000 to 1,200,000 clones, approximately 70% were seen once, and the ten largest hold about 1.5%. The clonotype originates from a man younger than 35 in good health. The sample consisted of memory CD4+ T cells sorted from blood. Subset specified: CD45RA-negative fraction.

The CDR3 DNA sequence: TGTGCCAGCACCATTGGTGGGGCGGAAAAACTGTTTTTT. This codes for CASTIGGAEKLFF. The J gene is TRBJ1-4, the V gene TRBV5-5; a weak D match, TRBD1 (5 bases). V was clipped by 6 bases and J by 8 bases, with 14 bases between them. Germline values: CDR1 SGHKS, CDR2 YYEKEE (reference sequence). This CDR3 region has 13 residues.